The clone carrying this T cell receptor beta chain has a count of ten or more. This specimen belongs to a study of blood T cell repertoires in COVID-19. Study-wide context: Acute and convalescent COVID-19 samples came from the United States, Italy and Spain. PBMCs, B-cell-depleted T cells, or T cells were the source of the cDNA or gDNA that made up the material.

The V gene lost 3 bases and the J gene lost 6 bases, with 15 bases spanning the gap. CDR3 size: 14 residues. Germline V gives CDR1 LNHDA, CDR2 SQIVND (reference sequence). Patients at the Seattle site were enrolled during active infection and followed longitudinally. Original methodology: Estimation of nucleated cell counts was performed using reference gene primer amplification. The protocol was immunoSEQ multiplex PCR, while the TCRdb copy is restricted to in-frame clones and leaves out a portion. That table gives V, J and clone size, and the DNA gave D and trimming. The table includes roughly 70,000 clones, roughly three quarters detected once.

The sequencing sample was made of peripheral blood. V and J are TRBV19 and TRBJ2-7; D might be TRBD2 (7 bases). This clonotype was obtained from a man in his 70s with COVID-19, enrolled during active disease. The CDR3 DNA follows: TGTGCCAGTAGTATGGACCCCGGGGGGCGCGAGCAGTACTTC. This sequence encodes CASSMDPGGREQYF. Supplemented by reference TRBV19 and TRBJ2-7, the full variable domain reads DGGITQSPKYLFRKEGQNVTLSCEQNLNHDAMYWYRQDPGQGLRLIYYSQIVNDFQKGDIAEGYSVSREKKESFPLTVTSAQKNPTAFYLCASSMDPGGREQYFGPGTRLTVT.